These T cell receptor beta chains were read from a single sample in a study of blood T cell repertoires in COVID-19. Sequenced by immunoSEQ multiplex PCR; TCRdb stores in-frame clones only, minus some. The repertoire holds 110,000 or so clones, with 88% as singletons. Sequences were obtained from peripheral blood. The receptor source for this set is a woman in her seventies who had recovered from COVID-19. Each CDR3 is given with its conserved first and last residue. The D gene is left open where the match is weak. A row's size may be missing; if present it is once, few, many or a size class.

d_call,v_call,j_call,clone_size,cdr3_nt,cdr3_aa
TRBD2,TRBV5-5,TRBJ2-3,.,TGTGCCAGTTCTAGCGGGCCAAACCCCACAGATACGCAGTATTTT,CASSSGPNPTDTQYF
TRBD2,TRBV18,TRBJ2-5,.,TGTGCCAGCTCACCACGAAGCGGGACCCCTCAAGAGACCCAGTACTTC,CASSPRSGTPQETQYF
TRBD1,TRBV27,TRBJ2-7,.,TGTGCCAGCAGCCCTATTGGGCAGGGGGAAAACGAGCAGTACTTC,CASSPIGQGENEQYF
.,TRBV10-3,TRBJ2-7,.,TGTGCCATCGCTCGGGATAATGCCTACGAGCAGTACTTC,CAIARDNAYEQYF
TRBD2,TRBV28,TRBJ2-7,.,TGTGCCAGCCGGCTAGCGGGAGAGTACTACGAGCAGTACTTC,CASRLAGEYYEQYF
.,TRBV5-1,TRBJ1-2,.,TGCGCCAGCAGCTTGGCCCAGGAAGGCTACACCTTC,CASSLAQEGYTF
TRBD1,TRBV28,TRBJ2-7,.,TGTGCCAGCAGTTTGGACAGGGGCTACGAGCAGTACTTC,CASSLDRGYEQYF
TRBD1,TRBV5-5,TRBJ1-2,once,TGTGCCAGCAGCCCCACCCGCCGTCTGGGGACAGGGGAATATGGCTACACCTTC,CASSPTRRLGTGEYGYTF
.,TRBV7-8,TRBJ2-7,.,TGTGCCAGCAGCCTAAGACTAGGGTCCTACGAGCAGTACTTC,CASSLRLGSYEQYF
TRBD1,TRBV7-2,TRBJ1-2,.,TGTGCCAGCAGCTTAGGGACAGGGGGTTCGTATGGCTACACCTTC,CASSLGTGGSYGYTF
TRBD2,TRBV15,TRBJ2-5,.,TGTGCCACCAGCAGAGATCGGGTAGGACTAGCGGGGGAAGAGACCCAGTACTTC,CATSRDRVGLAGEETQYF
.,TRBV11-3,TRBJ1-3,.,TGTGCCAGCAGCCGTGCCGGTGGAAACACCATATATTTT,CASSRAGGNTIYF
TRBD1,TRBV19,TRBJ2-4,.,TGTGCCAGTAGTATAGGAGGCGAGTCAGGGGGCATTCAGTACTTC,CASSIGGESGGIQYF
.,TRBV2,TRBJ2-7,.,TGTGCCGCCGGATTTCACAGGGACGAGCAGTACTTC,CAAGFHRDEQYF
TRBD1,TRBV7-2,TRBJ1-5,.,TGTGCCAGCAGATCAACAGGGGGAAATCAGCCCCAGCATTTT,CASRSTGGNQPQHF
.,TRBV2,TRBJ1-3,once,TGTGCCAGCAGGCCCCCCAGGGGAGGGCAATCTGGAAACACCATATATTTT,CASRPPRGGQSGNTIYF
TRBD2,TRBV19,TRBJ2-3,.,TGTGCCAGTCGTTCTAGACTAGCGGGAGTGACAGATACGCAGTATTTT,CASRSRLAGVTDTQYF
.,TRBV27,TRBJ1-2,.,TGTGCCAGCAGTTCCACGAGGGACTATGGCTACACCTTC,CASSSTRDYGYTF
.,TRBV19,TRBJ1-2,once,TGTGCCAGTAGTCCGACAGTGGGAGGCTATGGCTACACCTTC,CASSPTVGGYGYTF
.,TRBV12-3/TRBV12-4,TRBJ1-1,few,TGTGCCAGCAGTTTAGTGGAGGGCACTGAAGCTTTCTTT,CASSLVEGTEAFF
TRBD2,TRBV7-2,TRBJ2-7,.,TGTGCCAGCAGCCCTACAGCGGGGGCGTCCTACGAGCAGTACTTC,CASSPTAGASYEQYF
TRBD1,TRBV27,TRBJ2-7,.,TGTGCCAGCAGTAACCCGGGACAGGGACTCTACGAGCAGTACTTC,CASSNPGQGLYEQYF
.,TRBV7-2,TRBJ2-7,.,TGTGCCAGCAACAACGGAGACCTGACCTACGAGCAGTACTTT,CASNNGDLTYEQYF
.,TRBV27,TRBJ1-4,.,TGTGCCAGCGTACCGGCTAATGAAAAACTGTTTTTT,CASVPANEKLFF
.,TRBV21-1,TRBJ2-2,.,TGTGCCAGCAGCAAAAGGCTAGCGGAGCGCACCGGGGAGCTGTTTTTT,CASSKRLAERTGELFF
TRBD2,TRBV28,TRBJ2-7,.,TGTGCCAGCAGTTTAACTAGCGGGAGCTCCTACGAGCAGTACTTC,CASSLTSGSSYEQYF
.,TRBV11-1,TRBJ2-1,few,TGTGCCAGCAGCCTGGGTGACACGATCCCCAATGAGCAGTTCTTC,CASSLGDTIPNEQFF
.,TRBV20-1,TRBJ2-3,.,TGCAGTGCTAGTTCCAGGGGCCTCGGGACAGATACGCAGTATTTT,CSASSRGLGTDTQYF
.,TRBV29-1,TRBJ2-7,few,TGCAGCGTCGTCAGTTTTACTACCTACGAGCAGTACTTC,CSVVSFTTYEQYF
TRBD1,TRBV5-1,TRBJ2-6,few,TGCGCCAGCAGCTCCCGGGCCGGGACAGGGGGCTCTGGGGCCAACGTCCTGACTTTC,CASSSRAGTGGSGANVLTF
TRBD1,TRBV15,TRBJ1-6,.,TGTGCCACCAGCCCGACAGGGGGCTTTTCACCCCTCCACTTT,CATSPTGGFSPLHF
TRBD1,TRBV5-1,TRBJ2-5,.,TGCGCCAGCAGCTGGACAGGGGCACAAGAGACCCAGTACTTC,CASSWTGAQETQYF
.,TRBV18,TRBJ2-7,.,TGTGCCAGCTCACCCGTCTGGGGGCGTGGGTACGAGCAGTACTTC,CASSPVWGRGYEQYF
TRBD1,TRBV7-7,TRBJ2-7,.,TGTGCTAGCAGCCAGCAACTCCGGGACAGGGGGCAAGAGCAGTACTTC,CASSQQLRDRGQEQYF
.,TRBV7-9,TRBJ1-1,.,TGTGCCAGCAGCTTACAGGTCGGCACTGAAGCTTTCTTT,CASSLQVGTEAFF
TRBD1,TRBV19,TRBJ1-2,.,TGTGCCAGTAGTATCGGGACAGGGATCTATGGCTACACCTTC,CASSIGTGIYGYTF
.,TRBV15,TRBJ2-7,.,TGTGCCACCAGCAGCAGGGGTTCCTACGAGCAGTACTTC,CATSSRGSYEQYF
.,TRBV21-1,TRBJ1-2,.,TGTGCCAGCAGCAAAGCTCGACAGGGTAGGGGAGCTAACTATGGCTACACCTTC,CASSKARQGRGANYGYTF
.,TRBV12-5,TRBJ2-5,.,TGTGCTAGTGGTTTGCCCTACGTACAGAGGGGGGGGCAGGAGACCCAGTACTTC,CASGLPYVQRGGQETQYF
.,TRBV10-1,TRBJ2-1,.,TGCGCCAGCAGCGCGGGTCAGGGGTCCTACAATGAGCAGTTCTTC,CASSAGQGSYNEQFF
.,TRBV27,TRBJ2-2,.,TGTGCCAGCAGTTTAGGGGGCCAACGGGCCGGGGAGCTGTTTTTT,CASSLGGQRAGELFF
.,TRBV5-4,TRBJ2-5,once,TGTGCCAGCAGCTTGGCCCCCCCTACCCTTGCCGGGACCCAGTACTTC,CASSLAPPTLAGTQYF
.,TRBV28,TRBJ1-4,.,TGTGCCAGCAGTTTAGCGACAACTAATGAAAAACTGTTTTTT,CASSLATTNEKLFF
TRBD2,TRBV28,TRBJ2-4,.,TGTGCCAGCAGTGGGAGACTAGCGGGAGACAAAAACATTCAGTACTTC,CASSGRLAGDKNIQYF
.,TRBV5-1,TRBJ2-4,.,TGCGCCAGCAGCGCGGACGGGGGTAGTGGCATTCAGTACTTC,CASSADGGSGIQYF
.,TRBV19,TRBJ1-2,once,TGTGCCAGTACGGAGCGGCAGACCCCTGGTGGCTACACCTTC,CASTERQTPGGYTF
TRBD2,TRBV5-1,TRBJ2-1,few,TGCGCCAGCAGCTTGGTCGGACTAGCTAACTACAATGAGCAGTTCTTC,CASSLVGLANYNEQFF
.,TRBV24-1,TRBJ2-2,.,TGTGCCACGGAACAGCCAAACACCGGGGAGCTGTTTTTT,CATEQPNTGELFF